The present TCR beta chain was sequenced within a study of cytomegalovirus exposure and HLA in healthy donors (TCRdb year 2017). Regarding the study in general: According to a later analysis, one platform produced both the 110 or so validation repertoires and the 700 or so repertoires of the first cohort. The study aimed to test whether signatures of past pathogen exposure could be identified by cataloging public T cell receptors. Besides the first cohort of under 700 subjects, a separate validation cohort made up of 120 different subjects was used. To predict cytomegalovirus infection status, the study brought together high-throughput TCR immunosequencing, statistical association of individual TCRs with disease status, and machine learning.

As concerns this clone: It has no known antigen specificity. Base qualities are not at hand, and no much larger clone is one base apart.

The trim is 1 base for V and 4 bases for J, with a gap of 11 bases between the germline ends. Looking up the germline V gene (reference sequence) yields CDR1 SGHNT and CDR2 YYREEE. From cysteine to phenylalanine, the CDR3 is 14 amino acids long. Only the CDR3 part of the read is kept: 42 bases, read in frame from the first base. Library creation used the immunoSEQ multiplex PCR assay. As for the authors' bioinformatics: A statistical classification framework was built for diagnosing cytomegalovirus status from the catalog of TCR beta chain sequences. TCRdb carries this immuneACCESS record with in-frame sequences only. Its versions omit some clonotypes, under half of them owing to an unresolved V gene in the studies checked, with the rest unexplained. The V and J calls and clone size come from that table; D and trimming were worked out from the DNA. Present in this sample are about 280,000 clones, roughly 88% of which were seen just once. Around 0.9% of the sample belongs to the ten largest clones.

Broad study findings and their caveats: The validation cohort had no HLA typing available for a later analysis, so co-occurrence within that cohort was assessed over all 120 or so repertoires. The study listed around 160 TCR beta chains as associated with cytomegalovirus. Of the cluster scores, roughly 95% were above 0 in a later analysis, which found that TCRs clustered in the first cohort also tended to co-occur in the approximately 120 validation repertoires. Most TCR sequences were observed very rarely across donors, whereas some public TCRs were present in many individuals. In both the original and validation cohorts, the classifier was reported to diagnose cytomegalovirus status with high specificity and sensitivity. In vitro tests confirmed that a few of the cytomegalovirus-associated TCR beta chains recognize cytomegalovirus antigens. The authors suggested that the approach could potentially be extended to other disease states and immunological phenotypes.

The donors belonged to the validation cohort of approximately 130 subjects, which was separate from the 666-subject first cohort. Sequenced material: PBMCs. The TCR sequence derives from a woman younger than 30 in good health and CMV-seronegative. The rearranged segments are TRBV5-4 and TRBJ1-2, with TRBD1 as a weak D call on 6 bases. The DNA sequence follows: TGTGCCAGCAGCTTGCAGGGGCCCGGCTATGGCTACACCTTC. This yields the protein CASSLQGPGYGYTF.